This entry lists 19 T cell receptor beta chains sequenced from one sample in a study of T cell responses to AZD1222 COVID-19 vaccine (dated by TCRdb to the early 2020s). This specimen's time point label, per the study, means: baseline before first vaccination. The library was produced with the immunoSEQ multiplex PCR assay. TCRdb retrieved this table from immuneACCESS and kept in-frame rearrangements only. Not all clones are present; in checked studies, unresolved V genes account for under half, and no reason is known for the remainder. Across this sample there are under 110,000 clones, with about nine tenths seen only once. The biggest ten clones account for about 5.4% of the sample. Sequences were derived from peripheral blood, sampled on day 0 of AZD1222 vaccination. The receptor source for this set is an adult in good health.

The chain has TRBV28 and TRBJ1-4, with D unclear. V lost 3 bases and J 4 bases, leaving 9 bases between the germline ends. The CDR3 runs to 14 residues. Germline V gene sequence: CDR1 MDHEN, CDR2 SYDVKM. CDR3 region: CASSFRGFNEKLFF. DNA of the CDR3: TGTGCCAGCAGTTTTCGGGGTTTTAATGAAAAACTGTTTTTT.

The sample holds one count of this clone. The chain couples TRBV7-9 to TRBJ1-1, with TRBD1 identical over 8 bases. V shed 2 bases, J shed 5 bases, and the junction held 10 bases outside the gene matches. CDR1 SEHNR and CDR2 FQNEAQ come from the germline V gene (reference sequence). The CDR3 is 16 amino acids. CDR3 coding DNA: TGTGCCAGCAGCTTAACAACAGGGGGGCTAGGAACTGAAGCTTTCTTT. Translating gives CASSLTTGGLGTEAFF.

The CDR3 reads CASSYSTTRQQYF. CDR3 bases: TGTGCCAGCAGTTACTCCACGACTAGGCAGCAGTACTTC. The rearrangement joins TRBV6-5 to TRBJ2-7; possibly TRBD2 for D (6 bases). V was cut by 0 bases and J by 8 bases, with 11 bases left in between. The CDR3 sequence is 13 residues long. Germline CDR1 and CDR2: MNHEY and SVGAGI.

The gene calls are TRBV27 and TRBJ2-1, with no clear D. This CDR3 spans 14 amino acids. V was cut by 5 bases and J by 7 bases, with 15 bases left in between. Per the germline V gene, CDR1 is MNHEY and CDR2 is SMNVEV (reference sequence). CDR3 region: CASSGPGRRNEQFF. Written as DNA, the CDR3 is TGTGCCAGCAGTGGACCGGGCCGACGGAATGAGCAGTTCTTC.

This clone was seen just once. V usage is TRBV6-5 and J usage is TRBJ1-6; a possible D gene is TRBD1 (5 bases). Trimming pared 2 bases from V and 6 bases from J, leaving 11 bases between. There are 15 residues in the CDR3. The germline gives CDR1 MNHEY, CDR2 SVGAGI. The CDR3 here is CASSYRGGGNSPLHF. The CDR3 nucleotides read TGTGCCAGCAGTTACCGGGGCGGTGGTAATTCACCCCTCCACTTT.

In its sample, this clone is medium-sized. The chain couples TRBV7-9 to TRBJ2-1; D is undetermined. Germline assignment: CDR1 SEHNR and CDR2 FQNEAQ (reference sequence). The CDR3 spans 14 residues. Trimming removed 5 bases from V and 8 bases from J, with 16 bases in between. Here the CDR3 DNA reads TGTGCCAGCAGCCCTCAAACGTCCATGGATGAGCAGTTCTTC. Protein sequence: CASSPQTSMDEQFF.

The V and J genes are TRBV19 and TRBJ2-1; TRBD2 might be the D (5 bases). The CDR3 is 16 residues long. V lost 5 bases and J 0 bases, leaving 14 bases between the germline ends. The germline gives CDR1 LNHDA, CDR2 SQIVND (reference sequence). CDR3 DNA: TGTGCCAGTAGTCTGGCTAGCAAGGGCTCCTACAATGAGCAGTTCTTC. It encodes CASSLASKGSYNEQFF.

The rearrangement joins TRBV6-5 to TRBJ1-1; 7 bases are a match to TRBD1. V lost 4 bases to trimming and J lost 3 bases; unmatched junction nucleotides: 2. The CDR3 has 13 amino acids. From germline, CDR1 is MNHEY and CDR2 SVGAGI. As DNA, the CDR3 is TGTGCCAGCAGTTCACAGGGGTACACTGAAGCTTTCTTT. The encoded protein is CASSSQGYTEAFF.

The rearrangement uses TRBV2 and TRBJ2-7; tentative D call: TRBD1 (5 bases). The V gene's germline CDR1 is SNHLY and CDR2 FYNNEI. The V and J ends lost 6 bases and 4 bases respectively, with 13 bases between them. The CDR3 loop spans 13 amino acids. The CDR3 sequence: CASSRARAYEQYF. The CDR3 bases are TGTGCCAGCAGCCGAGCCAGGGCTTACGAGCAGTACTTC.

The chain recombines TRBV20-1 with TRBJ2-3; 12 nucleotides agree with TRBD2. This CDR3 comprises 14 residues. V lost 3 bases, J lost 5 bases, and 3 bases stayed unmatched. The germline V gene encodes CDR1 DFQATT and CDR2 SNEGSKA (reference sequence). CDR3 region: CSASSGLAGDTQYF. In DNA form, the CDR3 reads TGCAGTGCTAGTTCGGGACTAGCGGGAGATACGCAGTATTTT.

This chain joins TRBV10-2 and TRBJ2-2, with D possibly being TRBD2 (6 bases). Germline loops: CDR1 WSHSY, CDR2 SAAADI. CDR3 length equals 14 residues. V gave up 6 bases and J gave up 0 bases, with 8 bases separating them. The CDR3 loop reads CASRAGPNTGELFF. The DNA for the CDR3 is TGCGCCAGCAGGGCGGGACCGAACACCGGGGAGCTGTTTTTT.

The chain combines TRBV27 with TRBJ2-1, with TRBD2 matching over 14 bases. Germline CDR1 is MNHEY and CDR2 is SMNVEV (reference sequence). Unmatched junction bases numbered 6, after V lost 8 bases and J lost 0 bases. This CDR3 is 17 amino acids long. CDR3 coding DNA: TGTGCCAGCCTAGGACTAGCGGGGGGAAGCTCCTACAATGAGCAGTTCTTC. This encodes CASLGLAGGSSYNEQFF.

This rearrangement joins TRBV19 to TRBJ1-1; the match to TRBD1 covers 7 bases. The trim removed 7 bases at V and 7 bases at J, leaving 15 bases unmatched. CDR1 is LNHDA and CDR2 is SQIVND in the germline V gene (reference sequence). The CDR3 spans 15 residues. CDR3 region: CASNYPGQPEIEAFF. The CDR3, as DNA: TGTGCCAGTAATTACCCGGGACAGCCTGAAATTGAAGCTTTCTTT.

The chain carries TRBV5-1 and TRBJ1-1, with D perhaps TRBD1 (6 bases). CDR1 is SGHRS and CDR2 is YFSETQ in the germline V gene. CDR3 length: 14 residues. The germline V and J ends were trimmed by 2 bases and 4 bases, with 12 bases remaining between them. The CDR3 DNA is TGCGCCAGCAGCTTTTTCAGGGGAGGCACTGAAGCTTTCTTT. It specifies CASSFFRGGTEAFF.

The chain joins TRBV28 to TRBJ1-5; TRBD1 might be the D (5 bases). V was shortened by 6 bases and J by 0 bases, with 18 bases between the two germline ends. Germline V CDR1 and CDR2: MDHEN, SYDVKM. The CDR3 spans 17 residues. CDR3 region: CASRGLPGTASNQPQHF. Here the CDR3 DNA reads TGTGCCAGCAGAGGACTTCCCGGGACGGCTAGCAATCAGCCCCAGCATTTT.

V usage is TRBV27 and J usage is TRBJ1-6, with 10 positions matching TRBD1. CDR1 is MNHEY, CDR2 SMNVEV, per germline (reference sequence). Losses at the gene ends were 8 bases for V and 3 bases for J; bases not matched to a gene: 19. The CDR3 has 20 residues. CDR3 region: CASRPAPGQGLRGYNSPLHF. CDR3 nucleotide sequence: TGTGCCAGCCGACCTGCTCCGGGACAGGGGTTAAGGGGCTATAATTCACCCCTCCACTTT.

This sequence joins TRBV6-5 and TRBJ2-3; a weak D match, TRBD2 (5 bases). The V end lost 6 bases, the J end lost 8 bases, and 15 bases lay between the germline ends. The length of the CDR3 is 13 residues. Germline V gene sequence: CDR1 MNHEY, CDR2 SVGAGI. The CDR3, as DNA: TGTGCCAGCAGAACACGGGGTTTGGGTACGCAGTATTTT. Amino acids: CASRTRGLGTQYF.

CDR3 sequence (DNA): TGTGCCACTGGACCGGCAGGGGCCAAAAACATTCAGTACTTC. Amino acid sequence: CATGPAGAKNIQYF. The J gene is TRBJ2-4, the V gene TRBV6-5; maybe TRBD1 (5 bases). Germline V gene lookup returns CDR1 MNHEY and CDR2 SVGAGI. V was cut by 10 bases and J by 1 base, with 14 bases left in between. This CDR3 contains 14 residues.

This chain links TRBV15 with TRBJ1-2, with a possible D match to TRBD1 (6 bases). CDR3 length: 13 amino acids. Deletions cut 1 base from V and 6 bases from J, with 9 bases between. CDR1 LNHNV and CDR2 YYDKDF come from the germline V gene (reference sequence). The CDR3 reads CATSRVAGDGYTF. The CDR3 region has the DNA TGTGCCACCAGCAGAGTAGCAGGGGATGGCTACACCTTC. The variable domain in full, with the rest retrieved from reference TRBV15 and TRBJ1-2, is DAMVIQNPRYQVTQFGKPVTLSCSQTLNHNVMYWYQQKSSQAPKLLFHYYDKDFNNEADTPDNFQSRRPNTSFCFLDIRSPGLGDTAMYLCATSRVAGDGYTFGSGTRLTVV.